Listed here are 22 T cell receptor beta chains from one sample, sequenced in a study of OX40 agonist ivuxolimab in advanced cancers. The repertoire was sequenced with immunoSEQ multiplex PCR; TCRdb's copy has only in-frame clones and lacks some. The repertoire has more than 55,000 clones, around 83% of them found once; the top ten carry 3.5% to 5%. The specimen comprised CD4+ or CD8+ T cells sorted from blood, sampled in a trial of the OX40 agonist ivuxolimab. The source is an adult with an advanced solid tumor such as melanoma, head and neck, liver or kidney cancer.

V and J are TRBV12-5 and TRBJ2-5, with 8 bases aligning to TRBD1. J lost 2 bases, V lost 7 bases, and 6 bases had no gene match. The CDR3 is 14 amino acids. Looked up from germline, CDR1 is LGHNT and CDR2 is FRNRAP. The CDR3 here is CASAEDRGQETQYF. The CDR3 nucleotides read TGTGCTAGTGCCGAAGACAGGGGTCAAGAGACCCAGTACTTC.

The chain uses TRBV6-5 and TRBJ1-5, with a weak D call TRBD1 (6 bases). V dropped 11 bases and J dropped 6 bases, with 8 bases sitting between them. The length of the CDR3 is 10 residues. Germline CDR1 and CDR2: MNHEY and SVGAGI. In nucleotides, the CDR3 is TGTGCCGGGGGCTCTCAGCCCCAGCATTTT. Protein: CAGGSQPQHF.

This clone was found once. The gene calls are TRBV7-8 and TRBJ2-2; the match to TRBD1 covers 10 bases. Germline CDR1 reads SGHVS; CDR2 reads FQNEAQ. Germline trimming cut 5 bases from V and 7 bases from J; bases unmatched to any gene: 7. CDR3 length: 15 residues. CDR3 in amino acids: CASSPRTGGNGELFF. In DNA, the CDR3 is TGTGCCAGCAGCCCCCGGACAGGGGGGAACGGGGAGCTGTTTTTT. Based on the CDR3 plus reference TRBV7-8 and TRBJ2-2, the full variable domain is GAGVSQSPRYKVAKRGQDVALRCDPISGHVSLFWYQQALGQGPEFLTYFQNEAQLDKSGLPSDRFFAERPEGSVSTLKIQRTQQEDSAVYLCASSPRTGGNGELFFGEGSRLTVL.

The chain couples TRBV15 to TRBJ1-5, with 8 positions matching TRBD1. V lost 1 base, J lost 1 base, and 6 bases stayed unmatched. The germline V gene encodes CDR1 LNHNV and CDR2 YYDKDF (reference sequence). There are 17 residues in the CDR3. CDR3 protein: CATSRVATGASNQPQHF. DNA of the CDR3: TGTGCCACCAGCAGAGTCGCGACAGGGGCAAGCAATCAGCCCCAGCATTTT. The full variable domain, its missing parts supplied by reference TRBV15 and TRBJ1-5, is DAMVIQNPRYQVTQFGKPVTLSCSQTLNHNVMYWYQQKSSQAPKLLFHYYDKDFNNEADTPDNFQSRRPNTSFCFLDIRSPGLGDTAMYLCATSRVATGASNQPQHFGDGTRLSIL.

V and J are TRBV27 and TRBJ2-7; 7 bases are shared with TRBD1. The end of the DNA fits TRBJ2-5 better, so the J call may be wrong. The V gene's germline CDR1 is MNHEY and CDR2 SMNVEV (reference sequence). The CDR3 sequence is 13 residues long. The CDR3 nucleotides read TGTGCCAGCTGGTACAGGGGCCAAGAGACCCAGTACTTC. Its protein product is CASWYRGQETQYF.

The J gene is TRBJ2-5, the V gene TRBV4-1, with TRBD2 as a possible D gene (6 bases). The J call may be faulty, since TRBJ2-7 better matches the DNA end. Per the germline V gene, CDR1 is MGHRA and CDR2 is YSYEKL. The CDR3 has 13 amino acids. The CDR3 DNA reads TGCGCCAGCAGCGTAGCGGCGGGCTACGAGCAGTACTTC. The encoded protein is CASSVAAGYEQYF.

The rearrangement joins TRBV7-9 to TRBJ2-5; D may be TRBD1 or TRBD2 (6 bases each). The J call may be faulty, since TRBJ2-7 better matches the DNA end. The CDR3 has 14 residues. Germline V CDR1 and CDR2: SEHNR, FQNEAQ (reference sequence). The CDR3 nucleotides are TGTGCCAGCAGCTTGGAGGGGGTCACCTACGAGCAGTACTTC. Translated, it gives CASSLEGVTYEQYF.

The chain employs TRBV9 and TRBJ1-2; D is perhaps TRBD1 (6 bases). The CDR3 covers 14 residues. Trimming stripped 4 bases from V and 7 bases from J, with 17 bases between. Germline-derived CDR1 and CDR2 are SGDLS and YYNGEE. CDR3 DNA sequence: TGTGCCAGCAGCCCTCCGGGGGGGGCTTTTGGCTACACCTTC. Translated: CASSPPGGAFGYTF.

This clone was detected a few times. The V and J genes are TRBV5-1 and TRBJ1-1; D might be TRBD1 (5 bases). The CDR3 contains 15 residues. V was clipped by 0 bases and J by 3 bases, with 12 bases between them. Per germline, CDR1 SGHRS and CDR2 YFSETQ. CDR3 residues: CASSLEEQGDTEAFF. CDR3 DNA sequence: TGCGCCAGCAGCTTGGAGGAGCAGGGAGACACTGAAGCTTTCTTT.

This clone was observed once. The chain has TRBV6-1 and TRBJ2-7; 8 nucleotides align to TRBD1. Germline V lookup: CDR1 MNHNS, CDR2 SASEGT. This CDR3 comprises 12 residues. V gave up 8 bases and J gave up 9 bases; unmatched junction bases: 9. The CDR3 DNA sequence: TGTGCCAGCGGATCTGACAGGGGCGGGCAGTACTTC. Protein sequence: CASGSDRGGQYF.

The V call is TRBV6-4, the J call TRBJ2-1, with TRBD2 matching over 11 bases. The CDR3 extends over 16 amino acids. The germline V gene has CDR1 MRHNA and CDR2 SNTAGT. Trimming removed 5 bases from V and 10 bases from J; junction bases left unmatched: 13. CDR3 protein: CASSFRLAGFNQEQFF. DNA of the CDR3: TGTGCCAGCAGTTTCCGACTAGCGGGGTTCAATCAGGAGCAGTTCTTC.

This clone was detected only once. V gene TRBV11-1 combines with J gene TRBJ2-7; unclear D gene. V lost 5 bases and J lost 3, with 11 bases in between. Germline values: CDR1 SGHAT, CDR2 FQDESV (reference sequence). The CDR3 is 13 amino acids. The CDR3 DNA follows: TGTGCCAGCAGCCCCCACTGGGGCTACGAGCAGTACTTC. This encodes CASSPHWGYEQYF.

This clone was seen more than once but under ten times. The chain recombines TRBV7-8 with TRBJ1-2; 8 nucleotides agree with TRBD1. CDR3 length: 15 residues. The V and J ends lost 5 bases and 8 bases, in that order; junction bases with no gene match: 13. Germline V lookup: CDR1 SGHVS, CDR2 FQNEAQ. Here the CDR3 reads CASSPIGTGGSGYTF. The DNA for the CDR3 is TGTGCCAGCAGCCCAATCGGGACAGGTGGCTCGGGCTACACCTTC.

The chain links TRBV6-4 to TRBJ1-1; D not certain. In germline, CDR1 is MRHNA, CDR2 SNTAGT. The CDR3 is 13 residues long. The V end lost 5 bases, the J end lost 5 bases, and 12 bases lay between the germline ends. CDR3 amino acids: CASSQIGGTEAFF. CDR3 bases: TGTGCCAGCAGTCAGATCGGTGGAACTGAAGCTTTCTTT.

This chain connects TRBV7-2 to TRBJ2-2, with unresolved D. The ends were cut back, 2 bases at V and 1 base at J, with 8 bases in the middle. Germline V CDR1 and CDR2: SGHTA, FQGNSA. The CDR3 runs 15 residues. The CDR3 sequence: CASSLFRQNTGELFF. For the CDR3, the DNA is TGTGCCAGCAGCTTATTTAGGCAGAACACCGGGGAGCTGTTTTTT.

The DNA of the CDR3 is TGTGCCAGCAGCGTGGGGGAGCAGCAGTACTTC. Translation gives CASSVGEQQYF. This chain joins TRBV5-6 and TRBJ2-7; D is tentatively TRBD1 or TRBD2 (5 bases each). Germline CDR1 SGHDT, CDR2 YYEEEE. The CDR3 runs 11 residues. V was cut by 4 bases and J by 8 bases, with 10 bases left in between.

The rearrangement joins TRBV6-1 to TRBJ1-2; TRBD1 aligns across 8 bases. Germline assignment: CDR1 MNHNS and CDR2 SASEGT. The CDR3 loop spans 13 amino acids. The junction had 5 bases not matched to a gene; V was cut back by 6 bases and J by 5 bases. The CDR3 loop is CASSVDREYGYTF. The CDR3 DNA sequence: TGTGCCAGCAGCGTGGACAGGGAGTATGGCTACACCTTC.

The rearrangement joins TRBV5-8 to TRBJ2-6; D perhaps matches TRBD1 (6 bases). Germline CDR1 reads SGHTS; CDR2 reads YDEGEE. CDR3 length equals 16 residues. Trimming removed 3 bases from V and 4 bases from J, with 14 bases in between. This chain's CDR3 is CASSSPTGHGANVLTF. The DNA of the CDR3 is TGTGCCAGCAGCTCGCCTACAGGGCACGGGGCCAACGTCCTGACTTTC.

DNA of the CDR3: TGTGCCAGCAGTCCTAACCCGGGACAGGGGAAAGATACGCAGTATTTT. It is translated as CASSPNPGQGKDTQYF. This chain links TRBV6-6 with TRBJ2-3; 10 bases match TRBD1. The CDR3 covers 16 residues. The V segment lost 5 bases and the J segment 5 bases; nucleotides outside the gene matches: 10. CDR1 is MNHNY and CDR2 is SVGAGI in the germline V gene (reference sequence).

This clone was seen just once. The same CDR3 arises from other DNA sequences in this sample as well. The rearrangement joins TRBV18 to TRBJ2-7; TRBD1 is a possible D gene (5 bases). The CDR3 is 14 residues long. Germline V gene sequence: CDR1 KGHSH, CDR2 LQKENI. The ends were cut back, 3 bases at V and 1 base at J, with 10 bases in the middle. In DNA form, the CDR3 reads TGTGCCAGCTCACCGGGGCTGCTTTCCTACGAGCAGTACTTC. This sequence encodes CASSPGLLSYEQYF.

The chain joins TRBV28 to TRBJ1-1; unclear D gene. V lost 2 bases to trimming and J lost 2 bases, with 12 bases between them. CDR1 is MDHEN and CDR2 is SYDVKM in the germline V gene. CDR3 size: 15 residues. The CDR3 reads CASSLPPTLNTEAFF. CDR3 DNA sequence: TGTGCCAGCAGTTTACCGCCGACACTCAACACTGAAGCTTTCTTT.

The table lists this clone with a count of one. The chain joins TRBV12-5 to TRBJ1-4; tentative D call: TRBD1 (5 bases). Trimming cost V 1 base and J 8 bases, with 17 bases left between them. The CDR3 has 16 residues. Germline V gene lookup returns CDR1 LGHNT and CDR2 FRNRAP. CDR3 nucleotide sequence: TGTGCTAGTGGTTTGGCTACGACGGGGCTGGCGGAAAAACTGTTTTTT. Translated: CASGLATTGLAEKLFF.